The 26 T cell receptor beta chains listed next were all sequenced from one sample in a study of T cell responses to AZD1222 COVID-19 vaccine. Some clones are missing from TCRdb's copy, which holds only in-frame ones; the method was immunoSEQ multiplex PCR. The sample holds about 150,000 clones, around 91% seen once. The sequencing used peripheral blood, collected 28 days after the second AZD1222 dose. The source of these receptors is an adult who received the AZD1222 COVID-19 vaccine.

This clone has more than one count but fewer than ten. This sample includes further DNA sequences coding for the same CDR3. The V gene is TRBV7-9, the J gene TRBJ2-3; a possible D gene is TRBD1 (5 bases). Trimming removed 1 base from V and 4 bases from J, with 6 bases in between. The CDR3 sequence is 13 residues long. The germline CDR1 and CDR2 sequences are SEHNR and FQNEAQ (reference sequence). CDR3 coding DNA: TGTGCCAGCAGCTTAGAGGGGTCAGATACGCAGTATTTT. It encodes CASSLEGSDTQYF.

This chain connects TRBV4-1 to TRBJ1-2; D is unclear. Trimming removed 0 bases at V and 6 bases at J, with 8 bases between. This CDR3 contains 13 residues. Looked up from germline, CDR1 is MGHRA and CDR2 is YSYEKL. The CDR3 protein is CASSQESGNGYTF. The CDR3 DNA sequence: TGCGCCAGCAGCCAAGAGTCGGGGAATGGCTACACCTTC.

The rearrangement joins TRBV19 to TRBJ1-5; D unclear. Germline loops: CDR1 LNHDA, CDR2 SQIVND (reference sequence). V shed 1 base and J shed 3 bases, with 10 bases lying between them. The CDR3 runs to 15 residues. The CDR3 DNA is TGTGCCAGTAGTATAGTCGAGGGTTACAATCAGCCCCAGCATTTT. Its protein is CASSIVEGYNQPQHF.

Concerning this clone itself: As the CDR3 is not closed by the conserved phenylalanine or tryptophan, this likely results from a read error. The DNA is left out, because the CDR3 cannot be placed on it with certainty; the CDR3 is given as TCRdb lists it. CDR3 protein: CAISDGQGAPGD. The chain carries TRBV10-3 and TRBJ1-4; the D segment call TRBD1 is taken from the table without a DNA check. The V gene's germline CDR1 is ENHRY and CDR2 SYGVKD. The CDR3 numbers 12 amino acids, ends counted.

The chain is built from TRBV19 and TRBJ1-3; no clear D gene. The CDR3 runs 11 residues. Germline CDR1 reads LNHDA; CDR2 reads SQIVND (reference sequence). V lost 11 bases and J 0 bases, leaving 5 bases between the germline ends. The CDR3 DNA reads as TGTGCCTCTTACTCTGGAAACACCATATATTTT. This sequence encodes CASYSGNTIYF.

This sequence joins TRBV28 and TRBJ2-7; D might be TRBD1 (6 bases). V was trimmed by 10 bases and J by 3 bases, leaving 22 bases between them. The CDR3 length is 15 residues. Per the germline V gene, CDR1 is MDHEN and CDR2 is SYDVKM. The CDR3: CATTSSVGGGYEQYF. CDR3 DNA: TGTGCCACCACATCCTCCGTAGGGGGTGGCTACGAGCAGTACTTC.

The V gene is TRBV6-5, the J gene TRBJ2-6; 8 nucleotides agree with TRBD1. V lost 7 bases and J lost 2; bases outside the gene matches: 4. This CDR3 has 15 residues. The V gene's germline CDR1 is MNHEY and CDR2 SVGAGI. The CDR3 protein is CASNPQGAGANVLTF. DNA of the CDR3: TGTGCCAGCAATCCACAGGGGGCTGGGGCCAACGTCCTGACTTTC.

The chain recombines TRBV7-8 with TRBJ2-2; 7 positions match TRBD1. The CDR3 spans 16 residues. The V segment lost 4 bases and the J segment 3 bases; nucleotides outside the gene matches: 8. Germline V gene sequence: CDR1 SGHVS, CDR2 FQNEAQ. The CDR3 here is CASSSAGDRYTGELFF. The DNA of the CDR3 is TGTGCCAGCAGCTCGGCCGGGGACAGATACACCGGGGAGCTGTTTTTT.

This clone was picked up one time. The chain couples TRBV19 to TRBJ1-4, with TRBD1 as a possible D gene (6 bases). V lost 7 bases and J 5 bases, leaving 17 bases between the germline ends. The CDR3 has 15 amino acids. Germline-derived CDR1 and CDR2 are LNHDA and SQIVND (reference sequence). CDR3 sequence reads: CASTGGLKKNEKLFF. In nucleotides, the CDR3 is TGTGCCAGTACCGGGGGGCTGAAGAAAAATGAAAAACTGTTTTTT.

In nucleotides, the CDR3 is TGTGCCAGTAGTAGCGGACAGGGCTACGAGCAGTACTTC. It specifies CASSSGQGYEQYF. The V gene is TRBV19, the J gene TRBJ2-7; 8 bases match TRBD1. Germline trimming cut 4 bases from V and 3 bases from J; bases unmatched to any gene: 2. In germline, CDR1 is LNHDA, CDR2 SQIVND (reference sequence). The CDR3 totals 13 residues.

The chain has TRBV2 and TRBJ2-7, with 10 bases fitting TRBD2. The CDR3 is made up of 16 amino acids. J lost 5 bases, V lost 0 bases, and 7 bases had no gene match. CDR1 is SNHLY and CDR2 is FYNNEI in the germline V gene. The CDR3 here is CASSEARWSGGDEQYF. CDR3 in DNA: TGTGCCAGCAGTGAAGCGCGTTGGAGCGGGGGGGACGAGCAGTACTTC.

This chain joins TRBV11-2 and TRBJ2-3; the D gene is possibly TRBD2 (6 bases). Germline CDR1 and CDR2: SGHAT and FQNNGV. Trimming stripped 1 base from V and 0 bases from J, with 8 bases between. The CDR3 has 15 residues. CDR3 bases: TGTGCCAGCAGCTTAGTCAGCGGGAGCACAGATACGCAGTATTTT. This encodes CASSLVSGSTDTQYF.

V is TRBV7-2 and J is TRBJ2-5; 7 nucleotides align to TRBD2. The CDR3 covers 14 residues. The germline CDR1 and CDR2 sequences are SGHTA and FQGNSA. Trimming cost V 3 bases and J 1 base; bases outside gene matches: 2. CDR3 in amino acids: CASSLGGGQETQYF. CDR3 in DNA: TGTGCCAGCAGCTTGGGGGGGGGCCAAGAGACCCAGTACTTC.

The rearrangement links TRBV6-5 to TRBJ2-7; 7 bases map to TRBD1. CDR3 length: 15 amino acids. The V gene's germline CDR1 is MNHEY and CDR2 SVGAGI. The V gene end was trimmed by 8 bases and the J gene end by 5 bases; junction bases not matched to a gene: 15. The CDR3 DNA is TGTGCCAGCGGATCGGCCGGACAGGCTGTGAACGAGCAGTACTTC. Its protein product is CASGSAGQAVNEQYF.

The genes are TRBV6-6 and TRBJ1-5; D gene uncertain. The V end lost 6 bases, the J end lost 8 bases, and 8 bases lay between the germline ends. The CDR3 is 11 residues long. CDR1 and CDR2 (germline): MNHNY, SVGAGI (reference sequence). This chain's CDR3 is CASRGGEPQHF. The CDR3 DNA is TGTGCCAGCAGGGGTGGCGAGCCCCAGCATTTT.

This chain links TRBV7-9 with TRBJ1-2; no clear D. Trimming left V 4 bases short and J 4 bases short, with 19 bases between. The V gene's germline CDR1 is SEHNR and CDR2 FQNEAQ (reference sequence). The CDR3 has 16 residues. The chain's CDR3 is CASSSPEVAEIYGYTF. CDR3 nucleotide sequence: TGTGCCAGCAGCTCCCCCGAGGTGGCAGAGATCTATGGCTACACCTTC.

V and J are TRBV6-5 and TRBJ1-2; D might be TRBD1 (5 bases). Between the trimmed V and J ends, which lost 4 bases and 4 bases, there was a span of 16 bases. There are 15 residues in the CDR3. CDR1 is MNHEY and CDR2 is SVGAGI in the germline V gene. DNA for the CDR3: TGTGCCAGCAGTTCGGACCAGGGATATTTCTATGGCTACACCTTC. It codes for CASSSDQGYFYGYTF.

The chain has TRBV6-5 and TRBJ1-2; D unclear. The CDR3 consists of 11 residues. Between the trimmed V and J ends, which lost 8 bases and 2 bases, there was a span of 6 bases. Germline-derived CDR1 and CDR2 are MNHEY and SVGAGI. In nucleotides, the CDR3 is TGTGCCAGCTCGGAAAACTATGGCTACACCTTC. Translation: CASSENYGYTF.

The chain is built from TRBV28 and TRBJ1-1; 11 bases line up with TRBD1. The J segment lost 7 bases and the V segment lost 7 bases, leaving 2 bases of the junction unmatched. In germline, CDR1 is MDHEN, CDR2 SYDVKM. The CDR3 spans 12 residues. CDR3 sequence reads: CASMGQGGEAFF. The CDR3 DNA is TGTGCCAGCATGGGACAGGGGGGTGAAGCTTTCTTT.

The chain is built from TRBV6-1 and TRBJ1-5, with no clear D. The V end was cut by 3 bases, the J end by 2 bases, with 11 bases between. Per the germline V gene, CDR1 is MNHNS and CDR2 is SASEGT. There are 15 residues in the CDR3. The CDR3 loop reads CASSDYGERNQPQHF. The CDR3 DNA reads TGTGCCAGCAGTGATTACGGGGAACGCAATCAGCCCCAGCATTTT.

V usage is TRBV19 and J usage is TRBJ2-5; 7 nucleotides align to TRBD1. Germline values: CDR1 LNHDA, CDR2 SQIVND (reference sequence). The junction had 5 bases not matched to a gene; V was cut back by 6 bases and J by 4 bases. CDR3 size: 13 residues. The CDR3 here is CASRLGGAETQYF. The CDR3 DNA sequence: TGTGCCAGTAGGTTAGGGGGCGCAGAGACCCAGTACTTC.

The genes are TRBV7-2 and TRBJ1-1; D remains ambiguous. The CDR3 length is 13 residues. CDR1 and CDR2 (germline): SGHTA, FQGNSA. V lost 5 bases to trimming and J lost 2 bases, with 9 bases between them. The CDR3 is CASSPWENTEAFF. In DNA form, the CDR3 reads TGTGCCAGCAGCCCGTGGGAAAACACTGAAGCTTTCTTT.

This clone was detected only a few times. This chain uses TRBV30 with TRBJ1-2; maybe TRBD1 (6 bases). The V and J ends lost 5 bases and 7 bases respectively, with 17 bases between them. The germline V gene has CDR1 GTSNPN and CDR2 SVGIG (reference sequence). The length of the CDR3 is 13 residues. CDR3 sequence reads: CAWEWAQGLGYTF. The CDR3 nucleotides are TGTGCCTGGGAGTGGGCGCAGGGGCTTGGCTACACCTTC.

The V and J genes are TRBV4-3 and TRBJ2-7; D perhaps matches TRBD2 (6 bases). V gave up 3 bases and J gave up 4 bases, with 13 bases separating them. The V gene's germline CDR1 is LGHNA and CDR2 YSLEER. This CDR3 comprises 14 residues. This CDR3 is CASSQGLQGYEQYF. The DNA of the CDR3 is TGCGCCAGCAGCCAGGGACTTCAAGGGTACGAGCAGTACTTC.

CDR3 loop: CASSLGDRGIGGYTF. The CDR3 DNA is TGTGCCAGCAGCTTGGGGGACAGGGGAATAGGTGGCTACACCTTC. This chain uses TRBV5-4 with TRBJ1-2; 10 nucleotides agree with TRBD1. Germline assignment: CDR1 SGHNT and CDR2 YYREEE (reference sequence). This CDR3 contains 15 residues. Trimming cost V 0 bases and J 7 bases; bases outside gene matches: 6.

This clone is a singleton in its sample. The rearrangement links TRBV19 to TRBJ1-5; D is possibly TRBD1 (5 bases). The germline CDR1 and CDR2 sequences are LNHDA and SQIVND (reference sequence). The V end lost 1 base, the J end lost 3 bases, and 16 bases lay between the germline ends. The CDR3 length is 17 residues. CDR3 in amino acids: CASSIGSRGGNNQPQHF. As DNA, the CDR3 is TGTGCCAGTAGTATAGGAAGTCGGGGCGGGAACAATCAGCCCCAGCATTTT.